The next 6 T cell receptor beta chains were all read from a single sample in a study of blood T cell repertoires in COVID-19. Generated by immunoSEQ multiplex PCR, the TCRdb table keeps only in-frame clones and is missing some. The top ten hold approximately 10% of the sample, which has some 180,000 clones, roughly 79% seen once. The source material was peripheral blood. These receptors were collected from a woman between 40 and 55 years old with COVID-19, enrolled during active disease.

With regard to this clone: One junction end does not reproduce the germline sequence, and a read error may be involved. The V and J genes are TRBV6-5 and TRBJ2-1; TRBD2 matches at 13 bases. The CDR3 runs to 12 residues. CDR1 is MNHEY, CDR2 SVGAGI, per germline. In nucleotides, the CDR3 is TGTGCCAGCAGGGGACTAGCGGGAATTAAGATCTTC. This sequence encodes CASRGLAGIKIF.

On this clone itself: A junction end diverges from the germline sequence, so it may reflect a read error. V and J are TRBV7-7 and TRBJ1-2; 7 positions match TRBD1. Germline V lookup: CDR1 SSHAT, CDR2 FNYEAQ (reference sequence). This CDR3 has 16 residues. CDR3 loop: CASSLVGTATIYGYTF. The CDR3 DNA follows: TGTGCTAGCAGCTTAGTTGGGACAGCCACGATCTATGGCTACACCTTC.

J is TRBJ2-6 and V is TRBV27; the match to TRBD1 covers 9 bases. V lost 4 bases to trimming and J lost 3 bases; unmatched junction nucleotides: 7. Germline V gene sequence: CDR1 MNHEY, CDR2 SMNVEV (reference sequence). The CDR3 is 17 amino acids. The CDR3 nucleotides are TGTGCCAGCAGTTCATTACAGGGGGCGCTTGGGGCCAACGTCCTGACTTTC. This gives the protein CASSSLQGALGANVLTF.

CDR3 sequence (DNA): TGCAGCGTCTGGGGGGGCCAGTCTTTCTTT. Its translation: CSVWGGQSFF. The chain recombines TRBV29-1 with TRBJ1-1, with D maybe TRBD1 (6 bases). The CDR3 extends over 10 amino acids. Germline-derived CDR1 and CDR2 are SQVTM and ANQGSEA. V was shortened by 6 bases and J by 12 bases, with 14 bases between the two germline ends.

This clone was observed a handful of times. V is TRBV28 and J is TRBJ2-7; 8 nucleotides align to TRBD1. V was clipped by 6 bases and J by 2 bases; unmatched bases: 9. Germline-derived CDR1 and CDR2 are MDHEN and SYDVKM. This CDR3 has 15 amino acids. In nucleotides, the CDR3 is TGTGCCAGCAGCAGTACTTGGGACAGGCCCTACGAGCAGTACTTC. Translating gives CASSSTWDRPYEQYF.

The rearrangement uses TRBV29-1 and TRBJ2-3; the match to TRBD1 covers 9 bases. Germline CDR1 reads SQVTM; CDR2 reads ANQGSEA. The trim removed 6 bases at V and 4 bases at J, leaving 11 bases unmatched. There are 15 residues in the CDR3. The CDR3 here is CSVEPGQGLSDTQYF. The CDR3 bases are TGCAGCGTCGAGCCGGGACAGGGTTTATCAGATACGCAGTATTTT.